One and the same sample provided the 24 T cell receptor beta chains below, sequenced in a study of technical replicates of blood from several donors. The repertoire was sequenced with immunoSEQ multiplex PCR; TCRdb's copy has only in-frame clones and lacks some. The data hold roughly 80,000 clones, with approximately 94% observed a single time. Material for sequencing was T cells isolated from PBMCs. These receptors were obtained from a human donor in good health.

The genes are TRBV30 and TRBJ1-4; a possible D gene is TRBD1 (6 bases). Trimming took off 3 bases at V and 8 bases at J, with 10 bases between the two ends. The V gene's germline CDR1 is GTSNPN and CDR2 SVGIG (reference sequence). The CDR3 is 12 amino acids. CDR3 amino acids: CAWRSTGEKLFF. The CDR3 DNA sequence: TGTGCCTGGAGGTCTACAGGGGAAAAACTGTTTTTT.

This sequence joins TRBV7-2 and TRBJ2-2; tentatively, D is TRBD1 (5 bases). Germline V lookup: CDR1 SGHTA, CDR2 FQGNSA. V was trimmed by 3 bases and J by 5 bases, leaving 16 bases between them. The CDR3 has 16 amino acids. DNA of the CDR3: TGTGCCAGCAGCTTTCAGGCAGGGTTGAGGACCGGGGAGCTGTTTTTT. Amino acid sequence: CASSFQAGLRTGELFF.

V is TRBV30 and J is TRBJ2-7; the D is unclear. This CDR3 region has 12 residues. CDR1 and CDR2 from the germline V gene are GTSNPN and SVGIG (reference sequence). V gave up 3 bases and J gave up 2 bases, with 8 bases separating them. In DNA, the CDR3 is TGTGCCTGGAGCCCGGGTACCTACGAGCAGTACTTC. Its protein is CAWSPGTYEQYF.

The DNA of the CDR3 is TGTGCCAGCAGCTCACGACAGGGTTCCTACGAGCAGTACTTC. This sequence encodes CASSSRQGSYEQYF. V and J are TRBV7-9 and TRBJ2-7; 7 positions agree with TRBD1. Losses at the gene ends were 4 bases for V and 1 base for J; bases not matched to a gene: 4. Germline V lookup: CDR1 SEHNR, CDR2 FQNEAQ (reference sequence). The CDR3 extends over 14 amino acids. Complete variable domain (other parts from reference TRBV7-9 and TRBJ2-7): DTGVSQNPRHKITKRGQNVTFRCDPISEHNRLYWYRQTLGQGPEFLTYFQNEAQLEKSRLLSDRFSAERPKGSFSTLEIQRTEQGDSAMYLCASSSRQGSYEQYFGPGTRLTVT.

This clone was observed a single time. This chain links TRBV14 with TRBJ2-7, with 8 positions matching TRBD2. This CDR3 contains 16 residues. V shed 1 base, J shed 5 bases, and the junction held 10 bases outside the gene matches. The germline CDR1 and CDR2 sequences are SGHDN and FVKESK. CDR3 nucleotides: TGTGCCAGCAGCCAAGGGAAGGTGGCGGGAGGTAACGAGCAGTACTTC. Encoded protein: CASSQGKVAGGNEQYF.

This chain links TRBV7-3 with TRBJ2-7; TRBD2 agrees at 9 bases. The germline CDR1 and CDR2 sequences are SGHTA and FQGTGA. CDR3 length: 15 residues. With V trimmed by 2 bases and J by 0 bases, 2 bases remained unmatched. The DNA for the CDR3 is TGTGCCAGCAGCTTAGCGGGAGGGCCCTCCTACGAGCAGTACTTC. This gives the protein CASSLAGGPSYEQYF.

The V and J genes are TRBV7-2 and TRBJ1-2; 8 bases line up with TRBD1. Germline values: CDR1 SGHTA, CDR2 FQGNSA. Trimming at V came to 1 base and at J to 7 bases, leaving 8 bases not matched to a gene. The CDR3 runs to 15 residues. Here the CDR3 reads CASSLGTGIFLGYTF. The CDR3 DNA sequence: TGTGCCAGCAGCTTAGGGACAGGGATTTTCCTTGGCTACACCTTC.

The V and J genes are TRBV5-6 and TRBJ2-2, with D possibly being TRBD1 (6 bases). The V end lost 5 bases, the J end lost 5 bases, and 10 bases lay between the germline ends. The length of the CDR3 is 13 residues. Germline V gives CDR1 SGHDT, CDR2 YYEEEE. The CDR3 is CASSWGQTGELFF. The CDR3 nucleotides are TGTGCCAGCAGTTGGGGGCAGACCGGGGAGCTGTTTTTT.

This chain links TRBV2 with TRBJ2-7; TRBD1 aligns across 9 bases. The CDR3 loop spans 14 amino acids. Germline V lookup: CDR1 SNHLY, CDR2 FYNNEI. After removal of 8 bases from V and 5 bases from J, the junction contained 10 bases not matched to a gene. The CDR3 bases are TGTGCCAGCGCTTTTGGGACAGGGTCCCACGAGCAGTACTTC. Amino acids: CASAFGTGSHEQYF.

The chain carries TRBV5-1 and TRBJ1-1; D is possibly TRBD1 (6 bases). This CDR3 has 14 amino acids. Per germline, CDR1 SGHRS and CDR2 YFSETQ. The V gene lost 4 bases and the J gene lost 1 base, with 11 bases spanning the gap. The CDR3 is CASSQKTGNTEAFF. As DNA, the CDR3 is TGCGCCAGCAGCCAAAAGACAGGGAACACTGAAGCTTTCTTT.

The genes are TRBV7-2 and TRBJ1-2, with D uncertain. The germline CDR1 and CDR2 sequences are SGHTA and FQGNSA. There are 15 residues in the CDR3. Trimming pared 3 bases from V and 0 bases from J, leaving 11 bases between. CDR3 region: CASSFPGLTNYGYTF. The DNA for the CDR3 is TGTGCCAGCAGCTTCCCCGGGTTAACTAACTATGGCTACACCTTC.

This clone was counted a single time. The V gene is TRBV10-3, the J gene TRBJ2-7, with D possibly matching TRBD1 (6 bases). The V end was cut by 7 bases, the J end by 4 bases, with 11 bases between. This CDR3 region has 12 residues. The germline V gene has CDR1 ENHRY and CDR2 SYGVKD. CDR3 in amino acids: CAIKSDRYEQYF. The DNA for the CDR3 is TGTGCCATCAAATCCGACAGGTACGAGCAGTACTTC.

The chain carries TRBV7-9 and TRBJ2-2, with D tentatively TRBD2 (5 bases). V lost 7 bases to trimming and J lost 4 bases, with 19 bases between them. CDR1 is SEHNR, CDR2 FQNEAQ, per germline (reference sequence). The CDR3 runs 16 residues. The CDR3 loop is CASTPWMGRGTGELFF. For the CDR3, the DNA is TGTGCCAGCACCCCTTGGATGGGTCGGGGCACCGGGGAGCTGTTTTTT.

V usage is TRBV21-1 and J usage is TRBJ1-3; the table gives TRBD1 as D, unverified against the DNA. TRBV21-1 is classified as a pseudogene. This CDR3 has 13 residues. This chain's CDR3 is CASGQNSGNTIYF. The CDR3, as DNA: TGTGCCAGCGGACAGAACTCTGGAAACACCATATATTTT.

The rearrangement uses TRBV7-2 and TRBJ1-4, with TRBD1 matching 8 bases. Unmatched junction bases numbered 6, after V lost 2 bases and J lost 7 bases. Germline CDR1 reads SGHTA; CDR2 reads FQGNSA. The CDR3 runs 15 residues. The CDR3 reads CASSLLDRVGEKLFF. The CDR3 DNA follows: TGTGCCAGCAGCTTATTGGACAGGGTGGGTGAAAAACTGTTTTTT.

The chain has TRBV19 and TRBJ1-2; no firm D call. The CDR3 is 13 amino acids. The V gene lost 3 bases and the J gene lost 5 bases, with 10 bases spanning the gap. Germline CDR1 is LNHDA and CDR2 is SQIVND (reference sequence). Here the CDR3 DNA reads TGTGCCAGTAGTATTACAGCCTTGTATGGCTACACCTTC. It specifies CASSITALYGYTF.

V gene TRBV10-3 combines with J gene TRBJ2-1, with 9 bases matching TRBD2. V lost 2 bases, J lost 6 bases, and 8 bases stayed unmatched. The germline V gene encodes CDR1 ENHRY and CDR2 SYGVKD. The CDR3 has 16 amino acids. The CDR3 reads CAISEGAGTSLNEQFF. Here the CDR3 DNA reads TGTGCCATCAGTGAGGGAGCCGGGACTAGCCTCAATGAGCAGTTCTTC.

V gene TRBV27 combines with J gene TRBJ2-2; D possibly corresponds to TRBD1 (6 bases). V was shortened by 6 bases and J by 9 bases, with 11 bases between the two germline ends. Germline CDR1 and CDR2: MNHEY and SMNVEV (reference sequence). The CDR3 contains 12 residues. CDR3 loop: CASRSGARELFF. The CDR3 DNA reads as TGTGCCAGCAGATCAGGGGCGAGGGAGCTGTTTTTT.

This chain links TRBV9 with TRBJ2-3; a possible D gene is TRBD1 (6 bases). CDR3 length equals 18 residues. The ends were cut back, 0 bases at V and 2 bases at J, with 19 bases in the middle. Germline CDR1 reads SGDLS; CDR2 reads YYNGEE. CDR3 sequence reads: CASSVVSGGSSVTDTQYF. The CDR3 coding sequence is TGTGCCAGCAGCGTAGTTTCTGGGGGCAGCTCCGTCACAGATACGCAGTATTTT.

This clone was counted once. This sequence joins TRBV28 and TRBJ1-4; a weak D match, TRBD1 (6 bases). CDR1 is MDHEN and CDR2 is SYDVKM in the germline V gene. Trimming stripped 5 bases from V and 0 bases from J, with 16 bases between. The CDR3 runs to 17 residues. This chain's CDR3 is CASSLRTAWATNEKLFF. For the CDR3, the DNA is TGTGCCAGCAGTCTGAGGACAGCCTGGGCAACTAATGAAAAACTGTTTTTT.

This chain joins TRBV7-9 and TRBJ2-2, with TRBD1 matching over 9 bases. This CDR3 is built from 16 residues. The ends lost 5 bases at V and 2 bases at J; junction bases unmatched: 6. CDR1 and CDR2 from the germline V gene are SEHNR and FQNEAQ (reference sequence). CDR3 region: CASSTPGQGNTGELFF. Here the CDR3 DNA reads TGTGCCAGCAGCACGCCGGGACAGGGTAACACCGGGGAGCTGTTTTTT.

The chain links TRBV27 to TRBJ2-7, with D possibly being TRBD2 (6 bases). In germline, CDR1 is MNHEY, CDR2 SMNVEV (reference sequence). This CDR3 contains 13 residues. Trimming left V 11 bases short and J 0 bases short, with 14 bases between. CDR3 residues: CASGVGSSYEQYF. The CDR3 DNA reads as TGTGCCTCAGGCGTCGGGAGCTCCTACGAGCAGTACTTC.

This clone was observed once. CDR3 in amino acids: CASSLSGTASYEQYF. The CDR3 DNA is TGTGCCAGCAGCTTAAGTGGGACAGCCTCCTACGAGCAGTACTTC. The gene calls are TRBV7-9 and TRBJ2-7; 7 bases fit TRBD1. The CDR3 has 15 residues. V shed 2 bases, J shed 0 bases, and the junction held 4 bases outside the gene matches. Germline CDR1 SEHNR, CDR2 FQNEAQ (reference sequence).

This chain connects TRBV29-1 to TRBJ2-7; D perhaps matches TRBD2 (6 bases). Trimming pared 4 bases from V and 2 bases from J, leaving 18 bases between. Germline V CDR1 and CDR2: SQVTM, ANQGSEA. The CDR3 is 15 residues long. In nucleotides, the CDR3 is TGCAGCGTTGTTTGGGTCGGGAGATCTCCCTACGAGCAGTACTTC. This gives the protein CSVVWVGRSPYEQYF.